The 18 T cell receptor beta chains presented below share a single source sample, sequenced in a study of CD8+CD57+ T cells in acquired aplastic anemia. Researchers used genomic DNA as the template to profile TCR beta VDJ and CDR3. TCRdb reprocessed the reads with MiXCR, giving one entry per CDR3 protein. The repertoire has some 150,000 distinct CDR3 sequences, around 48% of them found once; the top ten carry 1.1%. Sequencing was done on patients that had shown CD8+CD57+ cell expansion by flow cytometry. The specimen was sorted CD4+, CD8+, or CD8+CD57+ T cells (not recorded which) from PBMCs. The receptor set was obtained from a human donor with aplastic anemia.

This clonotype was seen at least ten times. The chain combines TRBV20-1 with TRBJ2-7; D gene unclear. Germline V gives CDR1 DFQATT, CDR2 SNEGSKA (reference sequence). V dropped 2 bases and J dropped 4 bases, with 9 bases sitting between them. This CDR3 is 12 amino acids long. The CDR3 DNA is TGCAGTGCTAGAAATCGGCGGTACGAGCAGTACTTC. This translates into CSARNRRYEQYF.

V gene TRBV6-5 combines with J gene TRBJ2-7, with 8 bases that match TRBD2. Looked up from germline, CDR1 is MNHEY and CDR2 is SVGAGI. This CDR3 has 14 amino acids. V shed 2 bases, J shed 6 bases, and the junction held 6 bases outside the gene matches. The CDR3 is CASSYDGGAAEQYF. The DNA for the CDR3 is TGTGCCAGCAGTTACGACGGGGGGGCCGCCGAGCAGTACTTC.

This clonotype showed up many times. The chain links TRBV20-1 to TRBJ1-4; D is undetermined. The CDR3 is 14 amino acids. Germline V CDR1 and CDR2: DFQATT, SNEGSKA (reference sequence). CDR3 sequence (DNA): TGCAGCGCCGTGGGATCCGGTTCTAATGAAAAACTGTTTTTT. This codes for CSAVGSGSNEKLFF.

A word on this clonotype: At one end the junction does not follow the germline gene, possibly because of a read error. The V and J genes are TRBV18 and TRBJ1-1; D is undetermined. Germline assignment: CDR1 KGHSH and CDR2 LQKENI. There are 13 residues in the CDR3. CDR3 loop: CASSTPIATEAFF. CDR3 DNA sequence: TGTGCCAGCTCAACACCGATCGCCACTGAAGCTTTCTTT.

The gene calls are TRBV25-1 and TRBJ2-1; TRBD1 is a possible D gene (6 bases). V dropped 4 bases and J dropped 0 bases, with 13 bases sitting between them. This CDR3 has 16 amino acids. CDR1 is MGHDK and CDR2 is SYGVNS in the germline V gene. The CDR3 is CASSGARGSSYNEQFF. The DNA for the CDR3 is TGTGCCAGCAGTGGGGCGAGGGGGAGCTCCTACAATGAGCAGTTCTTC.

This clonotype was observed many times. V is TRBV7-3 and J is TRBJ2-2; 7 bases align to TRBD1. Looked up from germline, CDR1 is SGHTA and CDR2 is FQGTGA. After removal of 5 bases from V and 5 bases from J, the junction contained 5 bases not matched to a gene. The CDR3 is made up of 14 amino acids. The CDR3 sequence: CASSHSGGTGELFF. For the CDR3, the DNA is TGTGCCAGCAGCCATTCAGGGGGTACCGGGGAGCTGTTTTTT.

V is TRBV9 and J is TRBJ2-6; perhaps TRBD1 as D (6 bases). CDR1 and CDR2 (germline): SGDLS, YYNGEE. The CDR3 is made up of 15 amino acids. V gave up 3 bases and J gave up 1 base, with 8 bases separating them. The CDR3 sequence: CASSGQVSGANVLTF. DNA of the CDR3: TGTGCCAGCAGCGGACAGGTTTCTGGGGCCAACGTCCTGACTTTC.

This rearrangement joins TRBV19 to TRBJ1-2, with TRBD1 matching over 10 bases. Germline V CDR1 and CDR2: LNHDA, SQIVND (reference sequence). CDR3 length equals 11 residues. V lost 6 bases to trimming and J lost 8 bases; unmatched junction nucleotides: 0. The CDR3 reads CASRGQGGYTF. The DNA of the CDR3 is TGTGCCAGTAGGGGACAGGGGGGCTACACCTTC.

This clonotype was observed many times. The gene calls are TRBV7-3 and TRBJ2-3; 9 bases fit TRBD1. Germline V gives CDR1 SGHTA, CDR2 FQGTGA. J gave up 4 bases and V 1 base, and 0 bases lay outside the gene matches. CDR3 length: 14 amino acids. The CDR3 here is CASSLRTGADTQYF. The DNA of the CDR3 is TGTGCCAGCAGCTTAAGGACAGGGGCAGATACGCAGTATTTT.

This clonotype was recorded many times. The chain is built from TRBV5-4 and TRBJ1-2, with TRBD1 matching 7 bases. Germline-derived CDR1 and CDR2 are SGHNT and YYREEE (reference sequence). The CDR3 has 15 residues. After removal of 5 bases from V and 5 bases from J, the junction contained 12 bases not matched to a gene. The CDR3 DNA sequence: TGTGCCAGCAGGGGATGGGGGCACAGGGGTTATGGCTACACCTTC. Its protein product is CASRGWGHRGYGYTF.

The genes are TRBV25-1 and TRBJ1-2; D may be TRBD1 (6 bases). V gave up 3 bases and J gave up 8 bases, with 16 bases separating them. The CDR3 loop spans 14 amino acids. Germline V gene lookup returns CDR1 MGHDK and CDR2 SYGVNS. In DNA, the CDR3 is TGTGCCAGCAGTGACCGGACAGAGCGAGCGGGCTACACCTTC. Its protein product is CASSDRTERAGYTF.

Ten or more counts support this clonotype. The chain carries TRBV24-1 and TRBJ2-1, with a weak D call TRBD2 (5 bases). V was shortened by 5 bases and J by 9 bases, with 19 bases between the two germline ends. The CDR3 spans 15 residues. In germline, CDR1 is KGHDR, CDR2 SFDVKD. The chain's CDR3 is CATSGGPGSPLEQFF. Written as DNA, the CDR3 is TGTGCCACCAGTGGCGGGCCTGGGTCCCCACTTGAGCAGTTCTTC.

Ten or more counts support this clonotype. The V call is TRBV20-1, the J call TRBJ2-5; no firm D call. Trimming removed 2 bases at V and 1 base at J, with 8 bases between. This CDR3 spans 13 amino acids. Germline lookup yields CDR1 DFQATT and CDR2 SNEGSKA (reference sequence). The CDR3 sequence is CSARLVFQETQYF. The CDR3 DNA sequence: TGCAGTGCTAGATTGGTATTCCAAGAGACCCAGTACTTC.

This clonotype came up a few times. This could be a read error, since a much larger clone is one nucleotide away. The chain combines TRBV2 with TRBJ1-1; D unresolved. V lost 6 bases to trimming and J lost 4 bases, with 12 bases between them. Germline CDR1 is SNHLY and CDR2 is FYNNEI. The length of the CDR3 is 13 residues. As DNA, the CDR3 is TGTGCCAGCAGACAAGGGTTGGTCACTGAAGCTTTCTTT. Its protein is CASRQGLVTEAFF.

In its sample, this clonotype was seen once. V is TRBV7-9 and J is TRBJ2-5, with 7 bases aligning to TRBD2. CDR3 size: 14 residues. After removal of 5 bases from V and 1 base from J, the junction contained 4 bases not matched to a gene. CDR1 and CDR2 (germline): SEHNR, FQNEAQ (reference sequence). DNA of the CDR3: TGTGCCAGCAGCGTGGGAGGGGCCCAAGAGACCCAGTACTTC. This codes for CASSVGGAQETQYF.

This clonotype was seen many times. The chain is built from TRBV20-1 and TRBJ2-2; 7 bases agree with TRBD2. CDR1 is DFQATT and CDR2 is SNEGSKA in the germline V gene (reference sequence). V trimming: 2 bases; J trimming: 0 bases; junction bases outside the gene matches: 3. This CDR3 contains 15 residues. The CDR3 loop reads CSARPGTTNTGELFF. The CDR3 nucleotides are TGCAGTGCTAGACCCGGGACTACGAACACCGGGGAGCTGTTTTTT.

J is TRBJ2-5 and V is TRBV19; D is perhaps TRBD1 (6 bases). The CDR3 has 15 amino acids. V lost 5 bases, J lost 1 base, and 14 bases lay in between. The germline V gene has CDR1 LNHDA and CDR2 SQIVND (reference sequence). CDR3 loop: CASSAWSRGQETQYF. CDR3 DNA sequence: TGTGCCAGTAGTGCCTGGAGCAGGGGCCAAGAGACCCAGTACTTC.

This clonotype was recorded only once. The chain has TRBV5-6 and TRBJ1-1, with D perhaps matching TRBD1 (5 bases). The V gene's germline CDR1 is SGHDT and CDR2 YYEEEE. The V end was cut by 1 base, the J end by 3 bases, with 10 bases between. This CDR3 comprises 14 residues. This CDR3 is CASSLKGSYTEAFF. The CDR3 region has the DNA TGTGCCAGCAGCTTGAAGGGGTCTTACACTGAAGCTTTCTTT.